A single sample gave rise to the 29 T cell receptor beta chains below, sequenced in a study of blood T cell repertoires in COVID-19. TCRdb's table, derived via immunoSEQ multiplex PCR, lists solely in-frame clones and lacks some. The sample includes around 320,000 clones, roughly 86% of them seen just once. Material for sequencing was peripheral blood. All receptors come from a woman aged 30 to 39 with COVID-19, enrolled during active disease.

The rearrangement joins TRBV9 to TRBJ2-1, with 7 bases matching TRBD2. The V and J ends lost 0 bases and 2 bases, in that order; junction bases with no gene match: 14. CDR3 size: 19 residues. The germline gives CDR1 SGDLS, CDR2 YYNGEE. The CDR3 region is CASSVASSGATRAYNEQFF. The CDR3 coding sequence is TGTGCCAGCAGCGTAGCTTCCAGCGGGGCAACCCGGGCCTACAATGAGCAGTTCTTC.

The chain has TRBV5-1 and TRBJ2-1; TRBD2 agrees at 10 bases. There are 15 residues in the CDR3. Germline V gene sequence: CDR1 SGHRS, CDR2 YFSETQ. The J segment lost 5 bases and the V segment lost 4 bases, leaving 6 bases of the junction unmatched. In nucleotides, the CDR3 is TGCGCCAGCAGCCTGGGAGCGGGGGGGCACAATGAGCAGTTCTTC. It yields the protein CASSLGAGGHNEQFF.

The rearrangement links TRBV5-5 to TRBJ1-5, with D unresolved. Trimming cost V 4 bases and J 2 bases, with 13 bases left between them. This CDR3 is built from 15 residues. Per the germline V gene, CDR1 is SGHKS and CDR2 is YYEKEE (reference sequence). The CDR3 spells CASSRAFQGNQPQHF. CDR3 nucleotide sequence: TGTGCCAGCAGCCGCGCTTTTCAGGGCAATCAGCCCCAGCATTTT. Looking up the rest from reference TRBV5-5 and TRBJ1-5 gives the full variable domain: DAGVTQSPTHLIKTRGQQVTLRCSPISGHKSVSWYQQVLGQGPQFIFQYYEKEERGRGNFPDRFSARQFPNYSSELNVNALLLGDSALYLCASSRAFQGNQPQHFGDGTRLSIL.

The J gene is TRBJ1-1, the V gene TRBV5-1; 9 positions agree with TRBD1. The CDR3 contains 16 residues. The ends lost 4 bases at V and 4 bases at J; junction bases unmatched: 11. Germline V gene sequence: CDR1 SGHRS, CDR2 YFSETQ. The CDR3 here is CASSATGTGIATEAFF. CDR3 sequence (DNA): TGCGCCAGCAGCGCTACCGGGACAGGGATTGCCACTGAAGCTTTCTTT.

This chain links TRBV5-6 with TRBJ2-2, with D perhaps matching TRBD1 (5 bases). This CDR3 is 15 amino acids long. Trimming left V 3 bases short and J 0 bases short, with 9 bases between. Germline V gene data show CDR1 as SGHDT and CDR2 as YYEEEE. The CDR3 here is CASSSGQSNTGELFF. The CDR3 coding sequence is TGTGCCAGCAGCTCCGGACAATCGAACACCGGGGAGCTGTTTTTT.

This sequence joins TRBV24-1 and TRBJ2-7; 7 bases line up with TRBD1. The junction had 6 bases not matched to a gene; V was cut back by 11 bases and J by 0 bases. The CDR3 is made up of 13 amino acids. Germline CDR1 reads KGHDR; CDR2 reads SFDVKD. CDR3 nucleotides: TGTGCCAGCCACCGGGACAGCTCCTACGAGCAGTACTTC. This codes for CASHRDSSYEQYF.

This clone was detected only a few times. This rearrangement joins TRBV2 to TRBJ1-5; the D gene is possibly TRBD1 (6 bases). This CDR3 contains 15 residues. V lost 6 bases and J 6 bases, leaving 18 bases between the germline ends. Germline lookup yields CDR1 SNHLY and CDR2 FYNNEI. CDR3: CASRSEGVRGQPQHF. Written as DNA, the CDR3 is TGTGCCAGCAGATCCGAGGGGGTCCGGGGTCAGCCCCAGCATTTT.

The chain combines TRBV4-1 with TRBJ1-1; the D is unclear. V was cut by 1 base and J by 0 bases, with 21 bases left in between. Germline lookup yields CDR1 MGHRA and CDR2 YSYEKL. This CDR3 spans 19 amino acids. This CDR3 is CASSQVFFEYLHMNTEAFF. In nucleotides, the CDR3 is TGCGCCAGCAGCCAAGTGTTTTTCGAGTACCTCCATATGAACACTGAAGCTTTCTTT.

J is TRBJ1-1 and V is TRBV19, with no clear D. This CDR3 comprises 13 residues. Trimming removed 1 base from V and 4 bases from J, with 7 bases in between. Germline V gene data show CDR1 as LNHDA and CDR2 as SQIVND (reference sequence). Written as DNA, the CDR3 is TGTGCCAGTAGTATAGGGTCGAGCACTGAAGCTTTCTTT. It encodes CASSIGSSTEAFF.

The chain uses TRBV10-3 and TRBJ2-7, with a weak D call TRBD2 (6 bases). V lost 6 bases and J 0 bases, leaving 18 bases between the germline ends. From germline, CDR1 is ENHRY and CDR2 SYGVKD. The CDR3 loop spans 16 amino acids. CDR3 region: CAIRDLAGRSSYEQYF. CDR3 sequence (DNA): TGTGCCATCAGGGATTTGGCGGGGAGGAGCTCCTACGAGCAGTACTTC.

The chain is built from TRBV9 and TRBJ2-3; possible D gene TRBD1, 7 bases. The CDR3 spans 14 residues. V lost 3 bases and J 6 bases, leaving 14 bases between the germline ends. Germline V gene lookup returns CDR1 SGDLS and CDR2 YYNGEE. CDR3 in amino acids: CASSGWQGGDTQYF. The CDR3 DNA sequence: TGTGCCAGCAGCGGGTGGCAGGGGGGTGATACGCAGTATTTT.

V is TRBV5-1 and J is TRBJ2-3; 7 nucleotides line up with TRBD2. The junction had 10 bases not matched to a gene; V was cut back by 4 bases and J by 2 bases. CDR1 is SGHRS and CDR2 is YFSETQ in the germline V gene. This CDR3 region has 16 residues. CDR3 residues: CASSPRARGITDTQYF. The CDR3 DNA follows: TGCGCCAGCAGCCCCCGGGCGCGGGGGATCACAGATACGCAGTATTTT.

The chain uses TRBV5-4 and TRBJ2-1; TRBD1 agrees at 8 bases. The CDR3 length is 15 residues. The germline V gene encodes CDR1 SGHNT and CDR2 YYREEE (reference sequence). The ends lost 2 bases at V and 14 bases at J; junction bases unmatched: 15. The CDR3 reads CASSFAGGRLYGKFF. The DNA of the CDR3 is TGTGCCAGCAGCTTTGCAGGGGGCCGGCTCTATGGGAAGTTCTTC.

Notes on this clone: Germline is not matched at one junction end, which may reflect a read error. V and J are TRBV7-6 and TRBJ1-1; possible D gene TRBD1, 6 bases. Germline-derived CDR1 and CDR2 are SGHVS and FNYEAQ. This CDR3 is 14 amino acids long. CDR3 nucleotides: TGTGCCAGCAGCCTTCACACAGGGAACATTGAAGCTTTCTTT. Its protein is CASSLHTGNIEAFF.

This rearrangement joins TRBV28 to TRBJ1-6, with no clear D. The CDR3 is made up of 13 amino acids. V gave up 8 bases and J gave up 0 bases, with 5 bases separating them. Germline CDR1 reads MDHEN; CDR2 reads SYDVKM. The CDR3: CASWSSYNSPLHF. CDR3 DNA: TGTGCCAGCTGGAGCTCCTATAATTCACCCCTCCACTTT.

V usage is TRBV5-1 and J usage is TRBJ2-2, with 8 positions matching TRBD2. CDR3 length equals 16 residues. The ends lost 3 bases at V and 5 bases at J; junction bases unmatched: 9. CDR1 is SGHRS and CDR2 is YFSETQ in the germline V gene. CDR3: CASSWLGTRGTGELFF. DNA for the CDR3: TGCGCCAGCAGCTGGCTCGGGACTAGAGGGACCGGGGAGCTGTTTTTT.

This clone was found many times. This chain uses TRBV2 with TRBJ1-3; D is perhaps TRBD1 (6 bases). Per germline, CDR1 SNHLY and CDR2 FYNNEI. The CDR3 runs 13 residues. The V gene lost 7 bases and the J gene lost 4 bases, with 11 bases spanning the gap. The CDR3 nucleotides are TGTGCCAGCATTAGGGACAAGGGAAACACCATATATTTT. It encodes CASIRDKGNTIYF. The whole variable domain, filled in from reference TRBV2 and TRBJ1-3, reads EPEVTQTPSHQVTQMGQEVILRCVPISNHLYFYWYRQILGQKVEFLVSFYNNEISEKSEIFDDQFSVERPDGSNFTLKIRSTKLEDSAMYFCASIRDKGNTIYFGEGSWLTVV.

The rearrangement links TRBV7-2 to TRBJ2-5, with 9 positions matching TRBD2. Unmatched junction bases numbered 3, after V lost 0 bases and J lost 1 base. Germline V lookup: CDR1 SGHTA, CDR2 FQGNSA. The CDR3 loop spans 16 amino acids. The CDR3 here is CASSLASTSGQETQYF. The CDR3 region has the DNA TGTGCCAGCAGCTTAGCGTCGACTAGCGGCCAAGAGACCCAGTACTTC.

This chain joins TRBV5-1 and TRBJ2-7, with 8 positions matching TRBD2. In germline, CDR1 is SGHRS, CDR2 YFSETQ. This CDR3 contains 17 residues. Trimming at V came to 3 bases and at J to 2 bases, leaving 13 bases not matched to a gene. CDR3 sequence (DNA): TGCGCCAGCAGCTATTACGGGACTAGTCTTTCCCCCTACGAGCAGTACTTC. This sequence encodes CASSYYGTSLSPYEQYF.

CDR3 sequence reads: CASSFINQPQHF. CDR3 coding DNA: TGTGCCAGTAGTTTCATCAATCAGCCCCAGCATTTT. The J gene is TRBJ1-5, the V gene TRBV19; D is ambiguous. CDR1 and CDR2 from the germline V gene are LNHDA and SQIVND (reference sequence). V lost 5 bases to trimming and J lost 3 bases, with 5 bases between them. This CDR3 region has 12 residues. Filled out from reference TRBV19 and TRBJ1-5, the complete variable domain reads DGGITQSPKYLFRKEGQNVTLSCEQNLNHDAMYWYRQDPGQGLRLIYYSQIVNDFQKGDIAEGYSVSREKKESFPLTVTSAQKNPTAFYLCASSFINQPQHFGDGTRLSIL.

This chain joins TRBV7-8 and TRBJ2-1, with 7 bases lining up with TRBD2. Per the germline V gene, CDR1 is SGHVS and CDR2 is FQNEAQ. The CDR3 length is 17 residues. V shed 5 bases, J shed 3 bases, and the junction held 13 bases outside the gene matches. The CDR3 loop reads CASSRFGGTPLYNEQFF. DNA for the CDR3: TGTGCCAGCAGCCGATTCGGGGGGACCCCTCTCTACAATGAGCAGTTCTTC.

This rearrangement joins TRBV7-2 to TRBJ2-1; D unclear. Germline V gene data show CDR1 as SGHTA and CDR2 as FQGNSA. V was trimmed by 2 bases and J by 5 bases, leaving 7 bases between them. The CDR3 has 13 amino acids. The DNA of the CDR3 is TGTGCCAGCAGCTTACTCCCGGACAATGAGCAGTTCTTC. Encoded protein: CASSLLPDNEQFF.

This clone was seen more than once but under ten times. The chain is built from TRBV27 and TRBJ2-7; 8 bases line up with TRBD2. CDR1 is MNHEY, CDR2 SMNVEV, per germline (reference sequence). This CDR3 is built from 16 residues. Germline trimming cut 9 bases from V and 3 bases from J; bases unmatched to any gene: 16. CDR3 in DNA: TGTGCCAGTAACCGACGGGGACTAGATGGTTACTACGAGCAGTACTTC. Its translation is CASNRRGLDGYYEQYF.

This clone was recorded only once. This chain uses TRBV7-6 with TRBJ2-7; TRBD2 might be the D (6 bases). CDR1 SGHVS and CDR2 FNYEAQ come from the germline V gene. Between the trimmed V and J ends, which lost 6 bases and 3 bases, there was a span of 15 bases. The CDR3 extends over 14 amino acids. The CDR3 reads CASSTGDRIYEQYF. The CDR3 coding sequence is TGTGCCAGCAGTACGGGGGACCGTATCTACGAGCAGTACTTC.

The chain employs TRBV5-1 and TRBJ1-5; no clear D gene. The V end was cut by 0 bases, the J end by 6 bases, with 13 bases between. Germline CDR1 reads SGHRS; CDR2 reads YFSETQ. This CDR3 region has 15 residues. This CDR3 reads CASSLDFDGSQPQHF. For the CDR3, the DNA is TGCGCCAGCAGCTTGGATTTCGACGGGAGTCAGCCCCAGCATTTT. The full variable domain, in which reference TRBV5-1 and TRBJ1-5 provide the parts outside the CDR3, is KAGVTQTPRYLIKTRGQQVTLSCSPISGHRSVSWYQQTPGQGLQFLFEYFSETQRNKGNFPGRFSGRQFSNSRSEMNVSTLELGDSALYLCASSLDFDGSQPQHFGDGTRLSIL.

To note about this clone: The sample has other DNA sequences that encode this CDR3 too. The chain carries TRBV19 and TRBJ1-5; D is unclear. Trimming cost V 3 bases and J 0 bases, with 9 bases left between them. The germline V gene encodes CDR1 LNHDA and CDR2 SQIVND (reference sequence). The CDR3 sequence is 15 residues long. CDR3 DNA: TGTGCCAGTAGTATTTCAGAATATAGCAATCAGCCCCAGCATTTT. It is translated as CASSISEYSNQPQHF.

The chain links TRBV27 to TRBJ2-4; D not certain. V dropped 8 bases and J dropped 4 bases, with 12 bases sitting between them. CDR1 and CDR2 from the germline V gene are MNHEY and SMNVEV (reference sequence). This CDR3 region has 13 residues. The CDR3 sequence: CASDGSRKNIQYF. CDR3 in DNA: TGTGCCAGCGACGGGTCCAGAAAAAACATTCAGTACTTC.

Of note for this clone: Distinct nucleotide sequences in the sample also encode this CDR3. V and J are TRBV5-6 and TRBJ2-7; no reliable D call. Trimming shortened V by 1 base and J by 0 bases, and 8 bases separated the two germline ends. This CDR3 contains 14 residues. Germline loops: CDR1 SGHDT, CDR2 YYEEEE. The CDR3 loop reads CASSLLYSSYEQYF. CDR3 in DNA: TGTGCCAGCAGCTTGCTGTACAGCTCCTACGAGCAGTACTTC.

The chain couples TRBV2 to TRBJ1-5; possible D gene TRBD1, 5 bases. The CDR3 is 13 residues long. Germline values: CDR1 SNHLY, CDR2 FYNNEI. The V end lost 6 bases, the J end lost 4 bases, and 10 bases lay between the germline ends. CDR3 DNA sequence: TGTGCCAGCAGCGGGGGATGGAATCAGCCCCAGCATTTT. Translating it yields CASSGGWNQPQHF.